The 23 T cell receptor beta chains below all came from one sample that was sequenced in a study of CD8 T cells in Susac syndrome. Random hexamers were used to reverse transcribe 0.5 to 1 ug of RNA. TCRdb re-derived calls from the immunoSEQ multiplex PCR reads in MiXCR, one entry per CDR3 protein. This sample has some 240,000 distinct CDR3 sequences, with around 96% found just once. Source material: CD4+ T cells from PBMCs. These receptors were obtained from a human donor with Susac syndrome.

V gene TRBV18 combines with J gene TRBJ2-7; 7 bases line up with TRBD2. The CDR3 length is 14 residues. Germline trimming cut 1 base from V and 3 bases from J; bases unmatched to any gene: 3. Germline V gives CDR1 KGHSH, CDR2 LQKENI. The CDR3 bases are TGTGCCAGCTCACCACTGTCGGGAGGCTACGAGCAGTACTTC. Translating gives CASSPLSGGYEQYF.

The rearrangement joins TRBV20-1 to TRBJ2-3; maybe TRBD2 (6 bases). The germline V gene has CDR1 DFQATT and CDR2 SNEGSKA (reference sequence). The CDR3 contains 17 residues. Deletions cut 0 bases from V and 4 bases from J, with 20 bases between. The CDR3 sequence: CSARDTVGGSTADTQYF. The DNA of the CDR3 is TGCAGTGCTAGAGATACGGTAGGAGGGAGTACCGCAGATACGCAGTATTTT.

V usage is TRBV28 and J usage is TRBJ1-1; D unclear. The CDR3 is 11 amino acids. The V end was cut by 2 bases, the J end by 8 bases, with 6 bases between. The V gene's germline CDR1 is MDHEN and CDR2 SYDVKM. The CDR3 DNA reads TGTGCCAGCAGTTTAGGGCAGGAAGCTTTCTTT. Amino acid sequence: CASSLGQEAFF.

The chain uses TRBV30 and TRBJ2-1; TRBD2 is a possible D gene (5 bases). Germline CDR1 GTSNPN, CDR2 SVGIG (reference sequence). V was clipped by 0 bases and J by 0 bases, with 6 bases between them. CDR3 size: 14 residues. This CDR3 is CAWSVGSSYNEQFF. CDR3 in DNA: TGTGCCTGGAGTGTGGGGAGCTCCTACAATGAGCAGTTCTTC.

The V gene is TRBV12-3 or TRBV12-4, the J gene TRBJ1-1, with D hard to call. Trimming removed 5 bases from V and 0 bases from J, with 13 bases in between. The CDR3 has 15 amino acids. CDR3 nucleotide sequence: TGTGCCAGCAGTACCTTCCTGGACGTGAACACTGAAGCTTTCTTT. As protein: CASSTFLDVNTEAFF.

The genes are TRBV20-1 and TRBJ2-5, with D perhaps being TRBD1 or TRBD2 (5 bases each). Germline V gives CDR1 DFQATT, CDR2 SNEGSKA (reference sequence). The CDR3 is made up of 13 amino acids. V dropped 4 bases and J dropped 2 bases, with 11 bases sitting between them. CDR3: CSATGTDQETQYF. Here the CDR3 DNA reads TGCAGTGCTACCGGGACCGATCAAGAGACCCAGTACTTC.

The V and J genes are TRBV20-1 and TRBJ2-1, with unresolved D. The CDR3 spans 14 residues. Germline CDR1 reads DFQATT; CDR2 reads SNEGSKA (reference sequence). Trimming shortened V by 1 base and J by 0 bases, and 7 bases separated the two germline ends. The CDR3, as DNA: TGCAGTGCTAGAGTCGAATACTCCTACAATGAGCAGTTCTTC. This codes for CSARVEYSYNEQFF.

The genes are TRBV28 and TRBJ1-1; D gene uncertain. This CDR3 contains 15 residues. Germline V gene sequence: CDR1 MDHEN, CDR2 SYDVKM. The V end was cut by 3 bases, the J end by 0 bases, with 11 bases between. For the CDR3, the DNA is TGTGCCAGCAGTTTGCAGGTGATAATGAACACTGAAGCTTTCTTT. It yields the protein CASSLQVIMNTEAFF. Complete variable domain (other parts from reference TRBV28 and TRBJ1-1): DVKVTQSSRYLVKRTGEKVFLECVQDMDHENMFWYRQDPGLGLRLIYFSYDVKMKEKGDIPEGYSVSREKKERFSLILESASTNQTSMYLCASSLQVIMNTEAFFGQGTRLTVV.

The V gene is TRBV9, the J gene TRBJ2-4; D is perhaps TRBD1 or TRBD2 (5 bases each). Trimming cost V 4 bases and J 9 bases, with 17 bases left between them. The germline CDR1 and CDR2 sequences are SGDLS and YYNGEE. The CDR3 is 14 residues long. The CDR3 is CASSSGPMDPIQYF. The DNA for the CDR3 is TGTGCCAGCAGCTCGGGGCCCATGGATCCCATTCAGTACTTC.

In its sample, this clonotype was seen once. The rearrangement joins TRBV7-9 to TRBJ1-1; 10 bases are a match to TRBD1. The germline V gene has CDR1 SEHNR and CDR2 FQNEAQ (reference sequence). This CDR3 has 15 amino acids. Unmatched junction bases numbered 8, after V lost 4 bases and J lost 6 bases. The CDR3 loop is CASSSGDRGSAEAFF. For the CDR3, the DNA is TGTGCCAGCAGCTCCGGGGACAGGGGTTCAGCTGAAGCTTTCTTT.

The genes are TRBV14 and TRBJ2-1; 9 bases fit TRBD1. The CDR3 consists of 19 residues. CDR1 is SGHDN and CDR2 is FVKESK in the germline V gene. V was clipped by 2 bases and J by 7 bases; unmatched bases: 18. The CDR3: CASSQPGQGGFRFTNEQFF. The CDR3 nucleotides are TGTGCCAGCAGCCAACCGGGACAGGGTGGATTCCGGTTTACAAATGAGCAGTTCTTC.

CDR3 residues: CASSPGGYPDTQYF. The CDR3 region has the DNA TGTGCCAGCAGCCCAGGGGGCTACCCGGATACGCAGTATTTT. The genes are TRBV11-2 and TRBJ2-3, with 8 bases fitting TRBD1. The J segment lost 6 bases and the V segment lost 5 bases, leaving 7 bases of the junction unmatched. CDR3 size: 14 residues. The V gene's germline CDR1 is SGHAT and CDR2 FQNNGV.

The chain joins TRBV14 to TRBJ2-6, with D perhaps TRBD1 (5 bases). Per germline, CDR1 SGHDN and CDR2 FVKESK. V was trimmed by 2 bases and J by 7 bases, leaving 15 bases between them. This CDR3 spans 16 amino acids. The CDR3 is CASSQQGPRGANVLTF. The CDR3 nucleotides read TGTGCCAGCAGCCAACAGGGCCCCCGTGGAGCCAACGTCCTGACTTTC.

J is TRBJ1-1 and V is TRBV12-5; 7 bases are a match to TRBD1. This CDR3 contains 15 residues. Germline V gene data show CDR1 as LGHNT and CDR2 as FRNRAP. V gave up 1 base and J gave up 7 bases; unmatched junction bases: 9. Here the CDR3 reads CASGLGPLTGYEAFF. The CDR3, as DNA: TGTGCTAGTGGTTTGGGCCCCTTGACAGGGTATGAAGCTTTCTTT.

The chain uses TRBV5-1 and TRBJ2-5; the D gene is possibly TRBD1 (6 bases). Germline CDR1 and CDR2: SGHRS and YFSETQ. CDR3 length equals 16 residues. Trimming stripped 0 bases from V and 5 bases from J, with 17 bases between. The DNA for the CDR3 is TGCGCCAGCAGCTTGGCCGTAACAGGGAGTGGTGAGACCCAGTACTTC. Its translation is CASSLAVTGSGETQYF.

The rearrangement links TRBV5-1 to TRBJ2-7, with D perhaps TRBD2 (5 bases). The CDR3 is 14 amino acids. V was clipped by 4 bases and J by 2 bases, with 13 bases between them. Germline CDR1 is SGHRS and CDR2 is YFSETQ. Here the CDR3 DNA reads TGCGCCAGCAGCCCGGACTTTCGAACCTACGAGCAGTACTTC. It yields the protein CASSPDFRTYEQYF.

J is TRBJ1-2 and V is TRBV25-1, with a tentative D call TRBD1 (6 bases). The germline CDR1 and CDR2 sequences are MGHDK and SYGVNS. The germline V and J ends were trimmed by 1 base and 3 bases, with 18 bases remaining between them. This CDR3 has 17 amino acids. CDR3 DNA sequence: TGTGCCAGCAGTGAATTCACCTCGGGGGCAAGCTACTATGGCTACACCTTC. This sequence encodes CASSEFTSGASYYGYTF.

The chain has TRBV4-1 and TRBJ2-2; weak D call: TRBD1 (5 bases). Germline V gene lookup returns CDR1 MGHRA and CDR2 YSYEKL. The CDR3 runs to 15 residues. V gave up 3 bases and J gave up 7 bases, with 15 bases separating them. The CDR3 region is CASSHNRIADGELFF. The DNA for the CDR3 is TGCGCCAGCAGCCACAACAGGATTGCGGACGGGGAGCTGTTTTTT.

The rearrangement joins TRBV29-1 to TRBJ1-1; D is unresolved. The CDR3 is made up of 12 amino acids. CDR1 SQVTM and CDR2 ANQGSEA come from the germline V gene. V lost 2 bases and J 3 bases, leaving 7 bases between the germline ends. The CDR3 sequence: CSVEWLDTEAFF. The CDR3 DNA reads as TGCAGCGTTGAATGGCTGGACACTGAAGCTTTCTTT.

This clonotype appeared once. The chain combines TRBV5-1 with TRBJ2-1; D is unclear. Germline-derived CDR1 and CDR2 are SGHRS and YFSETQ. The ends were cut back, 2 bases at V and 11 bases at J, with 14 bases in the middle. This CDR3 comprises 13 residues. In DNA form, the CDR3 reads TGCGCCAGCAGCTTTGACAACCGAGAGAAGCAGTTCTTC. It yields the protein CASSFDNREKQFF.

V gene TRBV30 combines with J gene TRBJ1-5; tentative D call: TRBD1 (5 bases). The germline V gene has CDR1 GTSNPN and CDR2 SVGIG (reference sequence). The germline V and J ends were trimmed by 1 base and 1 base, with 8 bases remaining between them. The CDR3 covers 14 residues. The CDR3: CAWSGGRSNQPQHF. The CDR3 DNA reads TGTGCCTGGAGTGGGGGCAGAAGCAATCAGCCCCAGCATTTT.

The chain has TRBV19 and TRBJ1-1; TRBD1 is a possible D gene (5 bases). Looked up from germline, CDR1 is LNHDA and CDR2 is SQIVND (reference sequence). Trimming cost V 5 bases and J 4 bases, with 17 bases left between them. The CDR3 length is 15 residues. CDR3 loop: CASSSNVGGSTEAFF. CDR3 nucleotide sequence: TGTGCCAGTAGTTCGAACGTCGGGGGGAGCACTGAAGCTTTCTTT.

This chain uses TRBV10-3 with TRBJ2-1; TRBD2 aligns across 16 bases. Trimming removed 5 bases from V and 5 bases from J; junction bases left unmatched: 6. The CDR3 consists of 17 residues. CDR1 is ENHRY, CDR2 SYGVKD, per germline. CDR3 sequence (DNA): TGTGCCATCAGTCCGGGACTAGCGGGAGGGGGCAACAATGAGCAGTTCTTC. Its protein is CAISPGLAGGGNNEQFF.